This TCR beta chain appears in the sequencing data of a study of beta chain features in type 1 diabetes (dated by TCRdb to the late 2010s). At the level of the whole study: Mean age, gender distribution, total cell number and subset yield were not different between patients and healthy donors. Regulatory and stem cell-like memory subsets were obtained from only 8 patients and roughly 8 healthy donors, while naive and central memory subsets were obtained from all 28 donors. A total of some 100,000,000 sorted cells were examined across all samples, and the number of cells per subset was strongly correlated with RNA yield. The study compared the TCRB repertoires of sorted circulating CD4+ T cell subsets in recently diagnosed type 1 diabetes patients with those in matched healthy donors.

Clipping removes 4 bases from V and 4 bases from J, with 11 as the unmatched junction base count. CDR1 and CDR2 were assigned from the germline V gene as SNHLY and FYNNEI. The CDR3 holds 17 amino acids from the cysteine to the phenylalanine. The CDR3 DNA has 51 bases and is translated from base 1. From each donor, a single peripheral blood sample of 95 to 150 mL on average was drawn into heparinised tubes. Naive, central memory, regulatory and stem cell-like memory CD4+ T cells were sorted on a BD FACSAria II using a panel including CD45RO, CCR7, CD25, CD127, CD95 and CD27. All sorted populations exceeded 95% purity. PBMCs were separated immediately by Lymphoprep density gradient centrifugation and were stained directly, without being cultured. So that batch effects would be minimized, each experiment stained and sorted samples in pairs, pairing one healthy donor with one patient. With respect to this clone: Which antigen it targets is not known. Nothing much larger sits one base from this clone, and base qualities are not available.

The entire isolated RNA was reverse transcribed using the High Capacity cDNA Reverse Transcription Kit, and thus expressed TCRB transcripts were sequenced. Survey-depth immunoSEQ sequencing was performed on stem cell-like memory T cell samples, with an average of around 930,000 total reads per sample. Sorted cells were lysed in RLT buffer, and RNA was extracted using DNase-treated RNeasy Micro or Mini kits according to cell number. Each cell subset was processed on its own to prevent cross-contamination, while patient and healthy donor samples were processed together. The immunoSEQ multiplex PCR was used to amplify TCRB sequences from cDNA, yielding 87-bp fragments that span the CDR3 region. The amplicons were sequenced using the Illumina HiSeq platform. For the original study's pipeline: Synthetic template baselines were used to correct PCR bias computationally, reads within Hamming distance 2 were collapsed, and singletons that could not be merged were discarded. Reads were aligned against IMGT so that V, D and J genes, CDR3 length and insertions or deletions at six rearrangement sites could be assigned. Within each subset, clonotype counts were normalized to sorted cell number, after which true diversity and Gini coefficients were computed with the tcR R package. The overlap coefficient, calculated on TCRB nucleotide sequences, was used to measure repertoire sharing. TCRdb took over this immuneACCESS table, retaining in-frame rearrangements with V and J assigned. Such tables are incomplete; in checked studies, under half of the missing clones stem from an unresolved V gene, and the remainder is unexplained. That table furnishes V, J and clone size, whereas the DNA furnished D and trimming. This sample lists tens of thousands of clones; about 60% were detected once. Approximately 0.29% of the sample rests with the top ten.

General study outcomes and caveats: Because small numbers of individuals were included in the HLA sub-analyses, any influence of HLA type on TCRB rearrangement was left unresolved. Shorter templates might have been favored by PCR, but patient and control samples were amplified and corrected together, so both groups would have been affected equally by any skew. Type 1 diabetes patients showed a moderate but significant shortening of TCRB CDR3 length in all four CD4+ subsets. Naive, central memory and regulatory TCRB repertoires appeared to be more alike among patients than among healthy donors. Sequencing cDNA rather than genomic DNA could over-represent highly expressing activated cells, although activation and CD3 levels did not differ between groups. Fewer insertions and more nucleotide deletions at VDJ recombination sites were observed in patients with type 1 diabetes, implying thymic rearrangement abnormalities.

This clonotype was obtained from a woman in her 30s with type 1 diabetes. The source material was stem cell memory CD4+ T cells from blood. The cell subset or site label, as the study defines it: stem cell-like memory CD4+ T cells. The chain joins TRBV2 to TRBJ1-1, with 11 middle bases fitting TRBD1. The DNA reads TGTGCCAGCAGTGGAGAGAGAGCCGGGACAGGGGGCACTGAAGCTTTCTTT. It is translated as CASSGERAGTGGTEAFF.